Listed here is a single T cell receptor beta chain. The J segment lost 2 bases and the V segment lost 0 bases, leaving 3 bases of the junction unmatched. Germline CDR1 and CDR2: SGDLS and YYNGEE. This CDR3 comprises 16 residues. This specimen belongs to a study of PD-L1 blockade in urothelial cancer. Study as a whole: Patients took up atezolizumab in about 2014 at 1,200 mg intravenously every 3 weeks.

Sample time point: pretreatment peripheral blood. Sample numbers ranged from 1 to 8 per patient, encompassing pretreatment and on-treatment collections. Assay used: immunoSEQ multiplex PCR; TCRdb lists only in-frame clones, some missing. Of about 56,000 clones listed, roughly 85% are singletons. V usage is TRBV9 and J usage is TRBJ2-1, with TRBD2 matching 9 bases. The starting material was PBMCs, obtained around atezolizumab (anti-PD-L1) treatment. This receptor was taken from a man between 70 and 80 years old with urothelial cancer. This CDR3 reads CASSVDLAGTYNEQFF. DNA for the CDR3: TGTGCCAGCAGCGTAGACCTAGCGGGAACCTACAATGAGCAGTTCTTC.